The rows below give T cell receptor beta chains drawn from one sample of a study of blood T cell repertoires in COVID-19. Sequencing was performed with immunoSEQ multiplex PCR; in TCRdb, only in-frame clones are kept and a portion is missing. The table includes fewer than 300,000 clones, around 87% detected once. Source material: peripheral blood. The receptors shown here come from a woman in her 50s with acute or convalescent COVID-19. The CDR3 runs from the conserved cysteine through the conserved F or W. D genes are given only for firm matches. A row's size may be missing; if present it is once, few, many or a size class.

v_call	d_call	clone_size	j_call	cdr3_aa	cdr3_nt
TRBV28	TRBD1	.	TRBJ2-1	CASTLRQGFEQFF	TGTGCCAGCACCCTTAGACAGGGGTTTGAGCAGTTCTTC
TRBV7-8	.	.	TRBJ2-1	CASSLASLYNEQFF	TGTGCCAGCAGCTTAGCTTCGTTGTACAATGAGCAGTTCTTC
TRBV9	.	once	TRBJ1-6	CASSVGATDSSYNSPLHF	TGTGCCAGCAGCGTGGGGGCGACAGACAGCTCCTATAATTCACCCCTCCACTTT
TRBV19	TRBD1	.	TRBJ2-2	CASSSYRGRRTGELFF	TGTGCCAGTAGTTCCTACAGGGGGCGCAGGACCGGGGAGCTGTTTTTT
TRBV28	.	few	TRBJ1-1	CASSRYLYGGVEAFF	TGTGCCAGCAGTCGTTACCTCTACGGGGGAGTTGAAGCTTTCTTT
TRBV5-1	TRBD2	.	TRBJ2-2	CASIPLAGGDTGELFF	TGCGCCAGTATTCCCTTAGCGGGAGGCGACACCGGGGAGCTGTTTTTT
TRBV28	TRBD2	few	TRBJ2-3	CASSRPLAGRNTQYF	TGTGCCAGCAGCCGTCCCCTAGCGGGACGGAATACGCAGTATTTT
TRBV27	.	.	TRBJ2-5	CASTHDYSRGVIETQYF	TGTGCCAGCACCCACGACTACAGCAGGGGAGTAATAGAGACCCAGTACTTC
TRBV3-1/TRBV3-2	TRBD2	.	TRBJ2-2	CASSLSGSVTGELFF	TGTGCCAGCAGCCTTAGCGGGTCGGTGACCGGGGAGCTGTTTTTT
TRBV6-5	.	.	TRBJ1-5	CASSHRDGNQPQHF	TGTGCCAGCAGCCACAGGGATGGCAATCAGCCCCAGCATTTT
TRBV10-3	TRBD2	.	TRBJ2-2	CATSTSGRAFDTGELFF	TGTGCCACCTCGACTAGCGGGAGGGCCTTCGACACCGGGGAGCTGTTTTTT
TRBV4-3	.	.	TRBJ1-4	CASSQESHRESNEKLFF	TGCGCCAGCAGCCAAGAATCCCACCGTGAGTCAAATGAAAAACTGTTTTTT
TRBV4-3	TRBD2	.	TRBJ2-1	CASSQDRGLAGSRSYNEQFF	TGCGCCAGCAGCCAAGATAGGGGACTAGCGGGATCACGCTCCTACAATGAGCAGTTCTTC
TRBV7-8	TRBD1	.	TRBJ1-5	CASSLEGAGNQPQHF	TGTGCCAGCAGCTTAGAGGGGGCTGGGAATCAGCCCCAGCATTTT
TRBV6-2/TRBV6-3	.	.	TRBJ1-2	CASSYLGSFYGYTF	TGTGCCAGCAGTTATTTGGGGAGCTTCTATGGCTACACCTTC
TRBV30	.	.	TRBJ2-1	CAWRQQGPRRNEQFF	TGTGCCTGGAGACAACAGGGTCCTAGGCGGAATGAGCAGTTCTTC
TRBV4-1	TRBD2	.	TRBJ2-3	CASSGGGTDTQYF	TGCGCCAGCAGCGGGGGGGGCACAGATACGCAGTATTTT
TRBV5-4	TRBD2	.	TRBJ2-2	CASSSSSGRATGELFF	TGTGCCAGCAGCTCCTCTAGCGGGAGGGCTACCGGGGAGCTGTTTTTT
TRBV11-2	.	.	TRBJ2-5	CASRRHGGEQETQYF	TGTGCCAGCAGGCGTCACGGGGGAGAACAAGAGACCCAGTACTTC
TRBV16	TRBD2	.	TRBJ2-7	CASSPTSGFDYEQYF	TGTGCCAGCAGCCCAACTAGCGGGTTCGACTACGAGCAGTACTTC
TRBV18	.	few	TRBJ2-7	CASSPPSPLDEQYF	TGTGCCAGCTCACCACCGAGTCCCTTGGACGAGCAGTACTTC
TRBV4-2	TRBD2	.	TRBJ2-1	CASSQEWWTSGSYNEQFF	TGTGCCAGCAGCCAAGAGTGGTGGACTAGCGGCTCCTACAATGAGCAGTTCTTC
TRBV5-4	TRBD2	.	TRBJ2-1	CASSFGRAGYNEQFF	TGTGCCAGCAGCTTTGGGAGGGCGGGCTACAATGAGCAGTTCTTC
TRBV28	.	few	TRBJ2-7	CASSWVSGESSYEQYF	TGTGCCAGCAGCTGGGTATCGGGGGAGAGCTCCTACGAGCAGTACTTC
TRBV4-2	.	.	TRBJ1-2	CASSQDEKRGYTF	TGTGCCAGCAGCCAAGATGAAAAGCGGGGCTACACCTTC
TRBV30	TRBD1	.	TRBJ2-1	CASERQGVWVSYNEQFF	TGTGCCTCGGAAAGACAGGGTGTTTGGGTTTCCTACAATGAGCAGTTCTTC
TRBV6-2/TRBV6-3	.	.	TRBJ2-7	CASSYHLLKTGSSYEQYF	TGTGCCAGCAGTTACCACTTACTTAAGACAGGCAGCTCCTACGAGCAGTACTTC
TRBV6-5	.	.	TRBJ1-5	CASSRKIDQPQHF	TGTGCCAGCAGTCGAAAAATAGATCAGCCCCAGCATTTT
TRBV7-2	.	.	TRBJ1-4	CASSLISGTRTLNEKLFF	TGTGCCAGCAGCTTAATTTCCGGGACACGGACCCTTAATGAAAAACTGTTTTTT
TRBV7-2	TRBD1	once	TRBJ2-3	CASSLTGSTDTQYF	TGTGCCAGCAGCTTGACAGGGAGCACAGATACGCAGTATTTT
TRBV3-1/TRBV3-2	TRBD1	once	TRBJ1-5	CASSDRVGQPQHF	TGTGCCAGCAGTGACAGGGTTGGCCAGCCCCAGCATTTT
TRBV5-1	TRBD1	few	TRBJ2-1	CASSLWDSEGNEQFF	TGCGCCAGCAGCCTCTGGGACAGCGAAGGCAATGAGCAGTTCTTC
TRBV7-2	.	.	TRBJ1-5	CASSLRTPSNQPQHF	TGTGCCAGCAGCTTAAGGACACCAAGCAATCAGCCCCAGCATTTT
TRBV10-3	TRBD2	.	TRBJ2-1	CAIRPSGGNYNEQFF	TGTGCCATCAGACCGAGCGGGGGGAACTACAATGAGCAGTTCTTC
TRBV18	.	.	TRBJ2-7	CASSPPIIADRTYEQYF	TGTGCCAGCTCACCACCGATAATTGCGGATCGGACCTACGAGCAGTACTTC
TRBV6-4	TRBD1	.	TRBJ1-2	CASSPTGALNYGYTF	TGTGCCAGCAGTCCAACAGGGGCCCTAAACTATGGCTACACCTTC
TRBV27	.	once	TRBJ2-2	CASSKRRDLPREDHTGELFF	TGTGCCAGCAGTAAACGGAGGGATTTACCACGAGAGGATCACACCGGGGAGCTGTTTTTT
TRBV9	.	.	TRBJ2-1	CASSVGQVNYNEQFF	TGTGCCAGCAGCGTAGGACAGGTTAACTACAATGAGCAGTTCTTC
TRBV28	.	.	TRBJ1-1	CASSLIDSVNTEAFF	TGTGCCAGCAGTTTAATTGACAGCGTGAACACTGAAGCTTTCTTT
TRBV11-2	.	.	TRBJ2-7	CASSPNRGYEQYF	TGTGCCAGCAGCCCAAATCGGGGTTACGAGCAGTACTTC
TRBV6-6	.	once	TRBJ2-1	CASSYSISAGGGEQFF	TGTGCCAGCAGTTACTCGATTAGCGCTGGTGGGGGGGAGCAGTTCTTC
TRBV18	TRBD1	.	TRBJ2-2	CASSPVQGDTGELFF	TGTGCCAGCTCACCCGTACAGGGGGACACCGGGGAGCTGTTTTTT
TRBV25-1	.	.	TRBJ1-1	CASSESVSLAEAFF	TGTGCCAGCAGTGAATCGGTGAGTCTTGCTGAAGCTTTCTTT
TRBV2	.	.	TRBJ1-4	CASGKGLRNEKLFF	TGTGCCAGCGGAAAGGGACTCCGTAATGAAAAACTGTTTTTT
TRBV24-1	.	.	TRBJ1-2	CATSDPREEPYGYTF	TGTGCCACCAGTGATCCCCGGGAAGAACCTTATGGCTACACCTTC
TRBV3-1/TRBV3-2	.	.	TRBJ1-2	CASSQGGGGGYTF	TGTGCCAGCAGCCAAGGAGGGGGGGGTGGCTACACCTTC
TRBV25-1	.	.	TRBJ2-2	CASSEYQGSGELFF	TGTGCCAGCAGTGAATATCAGGGTTCCGGGGAGCTGTTTTTT
TRBV7-2	TRBD2	.	TRBJ2-7	CASSLGGGGRSYEQYF	TGTGCCAGCAGCTTAGGGGGCGGCGGGAGATCCTACGAGCAGTACTTC